The 5 T cell receptor beta chains presented below share a single source sample, sequenced in a study of T cell responses to AZD1222 COVID-19 vaccine. Profiled with immunoSEQ multiplex PCR; TCRdb holds only in-frame clones, not every one. The data show approximately 140,000 clones, with around 93% seen just once and 5.1% held by the top ten. The specimen was peripheral blood, collected on day 0 of AZD1222 vaccination. The source of these receptors is an adult in good health.

The CDR3 loop reads CASSPLVLAGEEQFF. CDR3 sequence (DNA): TGTGCCAGCAGCCCTTTGGTATTAGCGGGAGAGGAGCAGTTCTTC. The V gene is TRBV7-2, the J gene TRBJ2-1, with 9 bases identical to TRBD2. Germline CDR1 reads SGHTA; CDR2 reads FQGNSA. V trimming: 5 bases; J trimming: 10 bases; junction bases outside the gene matches: 12. The CDR3 is made up of 15 amino acids. Drawing the rest from reference TRBV7-2 and TRBJ2-1, the complete variable domain is GAGVSQSPSNKVTEKGKDVELRCDPISGHTALYWYRQSLGQGLEFLIYFQGNSAPDKSGLPSDRFSAERTGGSVSTLTIQRTQQEDSAVYLCASSPLVLAGEEQFFGPGTRLTVL.

This sequence joins TRBV27 and TRBJ2-7, with D maybe TRBD1 (6 bases). The CDR3 runs 14 residues. CDR1 is MNHEY, CDR2 SMNVEV, per germline (reference sequence). V lost 5 bases, J lost 8 bases, and 19 bases lay in between. CDR3 in DNA: TGTGCCAGCAGTCCAAACTCGAACAGGGCGCAGCAGTACTTC. Its translation: CASSPNSNRAQQYF.

The V and J genes are TRBV27 and TRBJ2-3; 8 bases line up with TRBD2. Germline CDR1 MNHEY, CDR2 SMNVEV (reference sequence). The CDR3 is made up of 14 amino acids. After removal of 8 bases from V and 0 bases from J, the junction contained 4 bases not matched to a gene. This CDR3 reads CASRIAGSTDTQYF. The CDR3 DNA sequence: TGTGCCAGCCGTATAGCGGGGAGCACAGATACGCAGTATTTT.

The V gene is TRBV5-4, the J gene TRBJ1-2; D gene uncertain. The CDR3 spans 15 residues. Per the germline V gene, CDR1 is SGHNT and CDR2 is YYREEE (reference sequence). Trimming pared 4 bases from V and 4 bases from J, leaving 17 bases between. Written as DNA, the CDR3 is TGTGCCAGCAGCCGCGTGGGCGGGGTTTCCTATGGCTACACCTTC. It is translated as CASSRVGGVSYGYTF.

The V gene is TRBV4-1, the J gene TRBJ2-1, with 8 bases matching TRBD2. Germline V CDR1 and CDR2: MGHRA, YSYEKL. V lost 4 bases and J lost 5; bases outside the gene matches: 7. The CDR3 consists of 15 residues. The CDR3 nucleotides are TGCGCCAGCAGCCTGCGCCGGGGGGGTAACAATGAGCAGTTCTTC. Encoded protein: CASSLRRGGNNEQFF.